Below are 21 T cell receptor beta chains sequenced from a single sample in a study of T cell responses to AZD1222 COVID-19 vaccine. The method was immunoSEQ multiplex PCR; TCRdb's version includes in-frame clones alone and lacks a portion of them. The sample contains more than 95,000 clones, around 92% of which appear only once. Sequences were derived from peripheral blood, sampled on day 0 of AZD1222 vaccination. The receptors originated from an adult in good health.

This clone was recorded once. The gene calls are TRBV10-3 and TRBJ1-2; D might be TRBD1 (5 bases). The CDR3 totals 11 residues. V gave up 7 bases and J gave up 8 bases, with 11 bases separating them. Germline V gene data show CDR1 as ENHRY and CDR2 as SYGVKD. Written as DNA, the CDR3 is TGTGCCATCACAGGGAGTTTCGGCTACACCTTC. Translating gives CAITGSFGYTF.

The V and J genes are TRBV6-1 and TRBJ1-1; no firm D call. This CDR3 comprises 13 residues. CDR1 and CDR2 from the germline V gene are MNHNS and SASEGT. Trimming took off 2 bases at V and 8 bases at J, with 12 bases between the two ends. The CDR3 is CASSEPIVSEAFF. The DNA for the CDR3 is TGTGCCAGCAGTGAACCAATAGTTTCGGAAGCTTTCTTT.

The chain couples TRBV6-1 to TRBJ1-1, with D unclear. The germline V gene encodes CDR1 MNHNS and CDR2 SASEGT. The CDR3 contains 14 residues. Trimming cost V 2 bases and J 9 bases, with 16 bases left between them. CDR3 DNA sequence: TGTGCCAGCAGTGAACTTCCAGGAACGGTGAAAGCTTTCTTT. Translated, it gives CASSELPGTVKAFF.

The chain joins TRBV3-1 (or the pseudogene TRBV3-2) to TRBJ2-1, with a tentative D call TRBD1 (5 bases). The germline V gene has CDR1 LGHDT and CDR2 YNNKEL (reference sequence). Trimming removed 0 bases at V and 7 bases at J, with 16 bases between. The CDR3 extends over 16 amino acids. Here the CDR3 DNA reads TGTGCCAGCAGCCAAGATCTTGACAGTCCGTGGAATGAGCAGTTCTTC. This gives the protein CASSQDLDSPWNEQFF.

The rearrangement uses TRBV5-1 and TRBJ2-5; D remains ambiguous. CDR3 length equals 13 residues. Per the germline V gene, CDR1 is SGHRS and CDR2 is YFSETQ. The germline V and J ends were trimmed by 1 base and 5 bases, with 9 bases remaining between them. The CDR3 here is CASSLTPTETQYF. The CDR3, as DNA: TGCGCCAGCAGCTTGACCCCTACGGAGACCCAGTACTTC.

This CDR3 reads CASSFPPQAKLFF. DNA of the CDR3: TGTGCCAGCAGTTTCCCTCCCCAAGCAAAACTGTTTTTT. This chain joins TRBV12-3 or TRBV12-4 and TRBJ1-4; D unclear. This CDR3 spans 13 amino acids. V was pared by 3 bases and J by 10 bases, with 12 bases between.

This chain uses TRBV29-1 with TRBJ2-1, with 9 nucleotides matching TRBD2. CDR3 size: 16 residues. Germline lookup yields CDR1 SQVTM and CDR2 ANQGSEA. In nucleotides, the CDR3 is TGCAGTATGGCGGGGGGGCCGGGTAGGTCCTACAATGAGCAGTTCTTC. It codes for CSMAGGPGRSYNEQFF.

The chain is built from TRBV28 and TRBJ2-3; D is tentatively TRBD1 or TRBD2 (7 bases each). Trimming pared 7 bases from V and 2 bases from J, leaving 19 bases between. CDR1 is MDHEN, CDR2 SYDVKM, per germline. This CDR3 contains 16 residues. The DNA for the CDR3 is TGTGCCAGCACCCTAAGGGGGGGACAGCTCACAGATACGCAGTATTTT. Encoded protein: CASTLRGGQLTDTQYF.

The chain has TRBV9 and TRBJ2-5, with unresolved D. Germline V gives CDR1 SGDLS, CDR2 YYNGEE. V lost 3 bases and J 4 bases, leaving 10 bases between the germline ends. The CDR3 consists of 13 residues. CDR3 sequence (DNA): TGTGCCAGCAGCGCACCCCCAGCAGAGACCCAGTACTTC. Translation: CASSAPPAETQYF.

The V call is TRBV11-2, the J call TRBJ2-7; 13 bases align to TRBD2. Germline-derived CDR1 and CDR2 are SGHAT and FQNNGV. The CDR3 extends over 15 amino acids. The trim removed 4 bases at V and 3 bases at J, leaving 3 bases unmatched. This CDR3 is CASSSLAGGIYEQYF. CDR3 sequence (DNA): TGTGCCAGCAGCTCACTAGCGGGGGGGATCTACGAGCAGTACTTC.

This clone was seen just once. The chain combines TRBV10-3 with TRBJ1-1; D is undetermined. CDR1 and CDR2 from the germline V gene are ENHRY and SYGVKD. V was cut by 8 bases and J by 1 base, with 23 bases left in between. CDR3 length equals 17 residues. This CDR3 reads CAISPGFGIVENTEAFF. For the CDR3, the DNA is TGTGCCATCTCACCCGGGTTCGGGATAGTGGAGAACACTGAAGCTTTCTTT.

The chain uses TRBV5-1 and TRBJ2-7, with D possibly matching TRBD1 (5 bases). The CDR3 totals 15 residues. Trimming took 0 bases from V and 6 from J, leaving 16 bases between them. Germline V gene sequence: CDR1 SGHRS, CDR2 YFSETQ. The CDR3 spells CASSLGAPQGGEQYF. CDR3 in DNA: TGCGCCAGCAGCTTGGGAGCTCCGCAGGGTGGCGAGCAGTACTTC.

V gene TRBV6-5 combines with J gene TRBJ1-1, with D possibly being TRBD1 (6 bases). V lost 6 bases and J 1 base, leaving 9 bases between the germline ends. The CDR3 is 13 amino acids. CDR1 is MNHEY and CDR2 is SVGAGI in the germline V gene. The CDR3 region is CASRETGNTEAFF. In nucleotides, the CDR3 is TGTGCCAGCAGGGAGACAGGGAACACTGAAGCTTTCTTT.

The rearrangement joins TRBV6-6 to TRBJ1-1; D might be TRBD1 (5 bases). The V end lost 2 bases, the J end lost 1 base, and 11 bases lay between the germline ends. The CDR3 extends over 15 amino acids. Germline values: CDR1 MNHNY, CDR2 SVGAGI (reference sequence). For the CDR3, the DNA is TGTGCCAGCAGTTACCAGGGTGGGGGGAACACTGAAGCTTTCTTT. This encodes CASSYQGGGNTEAFF.

The CDR3 here is CASSLSPDENIQYF. The CDR3 DNA is TGTGCCAGCAGCTTATCTCCGGATGAAAACATTCAGTACTTC. The chain has TRBV7-8 and TRBJ2-4, with D unresolved. The V end lost 2 bases, the J end lost 5 bases, and 10 bases lay between the germline ends. Germline CDR1 reads SGHVS; CDR2 reads FQNEAQ. The CDR3 runs to 14 residues.

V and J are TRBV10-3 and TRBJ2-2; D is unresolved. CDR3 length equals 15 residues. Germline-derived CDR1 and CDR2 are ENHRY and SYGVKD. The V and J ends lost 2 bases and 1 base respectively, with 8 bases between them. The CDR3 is CAISEGVRNTGELFF. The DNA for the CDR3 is TGTGCCATCAGTGAGGGGGTAAGGAACACCGGGGAGCTGTTTTTT.

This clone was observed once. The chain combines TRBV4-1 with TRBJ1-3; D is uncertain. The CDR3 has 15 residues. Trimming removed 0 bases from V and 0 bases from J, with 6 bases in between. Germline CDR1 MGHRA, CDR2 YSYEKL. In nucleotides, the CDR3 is TGCGCCAGCAGCCAAGACCCAGGCTCTGGAAACACCATATATTTT. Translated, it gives CASSQDPGSGNTIYF.

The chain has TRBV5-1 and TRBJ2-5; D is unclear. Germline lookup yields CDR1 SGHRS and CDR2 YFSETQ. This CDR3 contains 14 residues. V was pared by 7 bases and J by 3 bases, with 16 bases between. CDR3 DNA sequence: TGCGCCAGCCAAATGCAAGACATAGAAGAGACCCAGTACTTC. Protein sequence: CASQMQDIEETQYF.

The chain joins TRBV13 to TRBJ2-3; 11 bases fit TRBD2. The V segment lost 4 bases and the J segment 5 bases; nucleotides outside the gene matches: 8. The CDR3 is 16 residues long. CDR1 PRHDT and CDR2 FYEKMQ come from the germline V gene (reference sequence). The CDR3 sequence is CASSSLNSGREDTQYF. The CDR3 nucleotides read TGTGCCAGCAGCTCGCTCAATAGCGGGAGGGAAGATACGCAGTATTTT.

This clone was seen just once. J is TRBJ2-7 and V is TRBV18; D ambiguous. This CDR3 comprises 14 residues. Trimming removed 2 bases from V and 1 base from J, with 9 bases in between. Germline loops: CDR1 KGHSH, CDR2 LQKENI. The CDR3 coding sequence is TGTGCCAGCTCACCAAGCCCCATGTCCTACGAGCAGTACTTC. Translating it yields CASSPSPMSYEQYF.

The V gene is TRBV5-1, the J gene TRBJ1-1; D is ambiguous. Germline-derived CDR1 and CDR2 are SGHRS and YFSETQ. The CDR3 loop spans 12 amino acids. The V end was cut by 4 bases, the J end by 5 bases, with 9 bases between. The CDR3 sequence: CASSLLGTEAFF. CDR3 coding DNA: TGCGCCAGCAGCCTGCTTGGGACTGAAGCTTTCTTT.